This T cell receptor beta chain was sequenced for a study of blood T cell repertoires in COVID-19. Study overall: COVID-19 samples from acute and convalescent phases originated in the United States, Italy and Spain.

Germline V lookup: CDR1 SGHAT, CDR2 FQNNGV. This CDR3 region has 15 residues. V dropped 4 bases and J dropped 5 bases, with 16 bases sitting between them. Original data processing: From reference gene primer amplification, estimates of nucleated cell counts were derived. The repertoire was sequenced with immunoSEQ multiplex PCR; TCRdb's copy has only in-frame clones and lacks some. D and trimming were read from the DNA, whereas the V and J calls and clone size are those reported in that table. The sample lists 120,000 or so clones; about four fifths were seen once. The specimen sequenced was peripheral blood. The rearrangement links TRBV11-2 to TRBJ2-3, with D possibly TRBD2 on 7 matching bases. This clonotype was sampled from a man aged 25 to 40 with COVID-19, enrolled during active disease. This CDR3 reads CASSYWGGLGDTQYF. The CDR3 nucleotides are TGTGCCAGCAGCTATTGGGGGGGCCTGGGAGATACGCAGTATTTT.